This TCR beta chain was identified in a study of beta chain features in type 1 diabetes. Findings of the study overall: In all four CD4+ subsets, TCRB CDR3 length was significantly, moderately reduced in type 1 diabetes.

As every portion of the isolated RNA was reverse transcribed, the sequencing read expressed TCRB transcripts. Using immunoSEQ multiplex PCR, the repertoire was profiled, and TCRdb retains in-frame clones only, with some absent. In the table there are about 150,000 clones, roughly 7.1% of which are singletons. This clone was observed a handful of times. Its antigen is as yet unknown. CDR1 and CDR2 from the germline V gene are SGHNT and YYREEE (reference sequence). CDR3 length equals 15 residues. Unmatched junction bases numbered 13, after V lost 4 bases and J lost 9 bases. The material sequenced was central memory CD4+ T cells from blood. The clonotype was recovered from a woman between 35 and 50 years old with type 1 diabetes. This sequence joins TRBV5-4 and TRBJ2-1, with TRBD2 matching over 7 bases. The CDR3 loop reads CASSQRTRAVGEQFF. The CDR3 region has the DNA TGTGCCAGCAGCCAAAGGACTAGGGCCGTCGGTGAGCAGTTCTTC.